A single T cell receptor beta chain is shown here with its context. This clonotype has at least ten counts. Its antigen target is currently unknown. Per-base quality was not reported, and no clone a single base away is much larger than it. The library was built by means of 3' RACE. TCR libraries were constructed from RNA with a 3' RACE protocol that used unique molecular identifiers to correct for PCR amplification bias. As many as 12 amplicon libraries were pooled and then sequenced on an Illumina MiSeq using v2 2x250 paired-end chemistry. The paper's data handling went like this. Reads were processed with Decombinator to assign V and J genes and CDR3, with barcode-based error and PCR bias correction. Before Gini coefficients were calculated with the R ineq package, the repertoires were subsampled to the same depth. GLIPH, Hamming distance and a shared triplet metric were used to assess CDR3 similarity. Through fastp at Q25 and MiXCR, TCRdb rebuilt clones from the public reads, retaining in-frame beta chains. Here each entry gathers all rows of one CDR3 protein and keeps the most common genes and DNA. TCRdb's processing, not the authors', yielded these V and J calls. The sample contains about 40,000 distinct CDR3 sequences, approximately 6.1% of them found a single time. The ten biggest clones cover approximately 0.97% of the sample.

CDR1 and CDR2, per the germline V gene, are SGHNT and YENEEA. Its CDR3 holds 13 amino acids, cysteine through phenylalanine. The only DNA kept is the CDR3, 39 bases in frame from the first base. The V and J ends are trimmed by 0 bases and 4 bases, leaving 4 bases between them. In light of the paper, this sample's treatment or condition label describes: PENTA 11 planned treatment interruption arm or continuous ART arm. The participants, all children from the United Kingdom aged 2 to 15 years, had been on at least three-drug ART for a minimum of 24 weeks. Cryopreserved PBMCs containing at least 5 million viable cells were required, and a handful of candidate patients were excluded because of low viable PBMC yield. Naive CD4+ CD45RA+ CD45RO- T cells were FACS-sorted from thawed PBMCs on a FACSAria III cell sorter. After sorting, the cells were fixed and RNA was extracted first with the RNeasy FFPE kit and then with the RNeasy Micro kit.

This sample is drawn from a study of HIV-infected children after antiretroviral therapy interruption (dated by TCRdb to about 2019). Turning to the overall study: Eight children, all with CD4+ count above 500 and viral load below 50 copies/ml, were included, of whom four were on planned treatment interruption and four were on continuous treatment. A median age of about 9.5 years was recorded in the interruption group, and a median age of 8 years was recorded in the continuous treatment group. Exposure to EBV and CMV had been recorded for most participating children. Samples from the interruption arm were taken at week 0, at week 12, at the end of interruption (week 24 or 48), and about 3 years after the study ended. In the continuous-treatment arm, samples from corresponding weeks 0, 48 and 150 were analyzed. Alongside measurements of thymic output, TCR repertoires of children on planned treatment interruption were compared with TCR repertoires of children on continuous antiretroviral treatment. Beyond this particular receptor, the publication reports: An increase in the naive CD4+ Gini coefficient was observed by the end of treatment interruption, suggesting clonal expansion, and a return to baseline was observed by 3 years. In naive CD4+ repertoires of PTI patients, reduced CDR3 sharing between time points was observed after interruption began, whereas many sequences were found to be shared between end of interruption and 3 years later. Sorted CD45RA+ naive cells might include minor non-naive CD45RA+ populations such as EMRA or stem memory cells. The small number of patients is a limitation, and caution is needed when interpreting the data.

The receptor chain draws on TRBV11-3 and TRBJ2-1; no D segment can be confidently identified. Sequenced here: CD45RA+ CD4+ T cells from PBMCs, pooled from several time points, sampled from a donor given antiretroviral therapy, either interrupted or continuous. The sample's cell subset or site, from its label and the paper: naive CD4+ CD45RA+ CD45RO- T cells. This sequence was found in a pool of human donors with HIV. Here is the DNA: TGTGCCAGCAGCTTAGATCTATACAATGAGCAGTTCTTC. Translated, this gives CASSLDLYNEQFF.